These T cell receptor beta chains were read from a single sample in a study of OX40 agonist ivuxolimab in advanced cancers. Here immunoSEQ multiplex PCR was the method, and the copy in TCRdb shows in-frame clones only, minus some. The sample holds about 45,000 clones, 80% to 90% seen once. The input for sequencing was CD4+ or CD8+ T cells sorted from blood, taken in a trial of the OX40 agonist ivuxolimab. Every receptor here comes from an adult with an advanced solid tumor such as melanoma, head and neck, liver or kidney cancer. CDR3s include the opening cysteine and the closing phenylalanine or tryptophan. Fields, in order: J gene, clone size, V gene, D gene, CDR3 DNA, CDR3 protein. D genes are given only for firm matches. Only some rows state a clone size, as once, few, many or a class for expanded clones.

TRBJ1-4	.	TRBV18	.	TGTGCCAGCTCACCGAATAATGAAAAACTGTTTTTT	CASSPNNEKLFF
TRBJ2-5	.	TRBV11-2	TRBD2	TGTGCCAGCAGTCCTGGGGGAGGGTACCAAGAGACCCAGTACTTC	CASSPGGGYQETQYF
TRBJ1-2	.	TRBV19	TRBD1	TGTGCCAGTAGTGTCGACAGGGGTGGAGGCTACACCTTC	CASSVDRGGGYTF
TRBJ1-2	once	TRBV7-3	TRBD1	TGTGCCAGCAGCTTATCGGCAGGGGGATATGGCTACACCTTC	CASSLSAGGYGYTF
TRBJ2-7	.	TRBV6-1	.	TGTGCCAGCAGTGAAGGGGCAGGTAATTACTACGAGCAGTACTTC	CASSEGAGNYYEQYF
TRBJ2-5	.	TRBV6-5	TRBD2	TGTGCCAGCGGGCGGGGGGCTGCAGGGACCCAGTACTTC	CASGRGAAGTQYF
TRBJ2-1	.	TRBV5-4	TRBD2	TGTGCCAGCAGCCCCGGCGGACTAGCGGGAGGGAATGAGCAGTTCTTC	CASSPGGLAGGNEQFF
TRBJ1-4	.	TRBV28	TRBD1	TGTGCCAGCAGTCTGCCCGGGACAGACTCGGAAAAACTGTTTTTT	CASSLPGTDSEKLFF
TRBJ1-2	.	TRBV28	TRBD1	TGTGCCATCCCCATTCCAGGGGGCCCTGGCTACACCTTC	CAIPIPGGPGYTF
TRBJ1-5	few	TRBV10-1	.	TGCGCCAGCAGTGAGGACAGGCTTCAGCCCCAGCATTTT	CASSEDRLQPQHF
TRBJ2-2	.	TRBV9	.	TGTGCCAGCAGCAGAAACACCGGGGAGCTGTTTTTT	CASSRNTGELFF
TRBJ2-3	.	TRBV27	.	TGTGCCAGCAGTTTACAGTTTCTTTTGGGTACGCAGTATTTT	CASSLQFLLGTQYF
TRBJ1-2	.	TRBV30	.	TGTGCCTGGATCCCGGGGATCTATGGCTACACCTTC	CAWIPGIYGYTF
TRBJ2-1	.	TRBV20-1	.	TGCAGTGCTAGATCGGGGGTGCGGCAGTTCTTC	CSARSGVRQFF
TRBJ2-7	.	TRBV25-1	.	TGTGCCAGCAGTCAGATATACGAGCAGTACTTC	CASSQIYEQYF
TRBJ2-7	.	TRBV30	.	TGTGCCTGGAGTAGGGGTTACGAGCAGTACTTC	CAWSRGYEQYF
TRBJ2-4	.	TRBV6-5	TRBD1	TGTGCCAGCAGCCGGGGACAGGGTAGGCAAAACATTCAGTACTTC	CASSRGQGRQNIQYF
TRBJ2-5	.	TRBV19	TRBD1	TGTGCCAGTAGTCCGGGACAGGGGGTAGGAGAGACCCAGTACTTC	CASSPGQGVGETQYF
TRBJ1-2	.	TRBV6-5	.	TGTGCCAGCATCAGTGGGGTATATGGCTACACCTTC	CASISGVYGYTF
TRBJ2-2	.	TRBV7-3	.	TGTGCCAGCAGCGCCACCGGCCCCGACCTTGACACCGGGGAGCTGTTTTTT	CASSATGPDLDTGELFF
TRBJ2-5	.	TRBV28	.	TGTGCCAGCAGTTTGCAGGTCGCGGAGACCCAGTACTTC	CASSLQVAETQYF
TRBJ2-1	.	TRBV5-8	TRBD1	TGTGCCAGCAGCTTAGGACAGGGGGGGCATGAGCAGTTCTTC	CASSLGQGGHEQFF
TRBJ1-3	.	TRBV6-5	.	TGTGCCAGCAGTTACTCGGGTGGGAGCTCTGGAAACACCATATATTTT	CASSYSGGSSGNTIYF
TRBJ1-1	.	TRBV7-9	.	TGTGCCAGCAGCTCCTCTACGAACACTGAAGCTTTCTTT	CASSSSTNTEAFF
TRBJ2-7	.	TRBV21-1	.	TGTGCCAGCAGCGAGAACCGGGACAGGGAATCCTACGAGCAGTACTTC	CASSENRDRESYEQYF
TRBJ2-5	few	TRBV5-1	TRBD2	TGCGCCAGCAGTCGAGCTAGCGGGGTTCAAGAGACCCAGTACTTC	CASSRASGVQETQYF
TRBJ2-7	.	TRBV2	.	TGTGCCACCAGGGACGACTCCTACGAGCAGTACTTC	CATRDDSYEQYF
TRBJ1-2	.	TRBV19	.	TGTGCCAGTAGTATCTCTTTTCTTGGGGACAGCTACACCTTC	CASSISFLGDSYTF
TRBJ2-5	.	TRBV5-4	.	TGTGCCAGCAGCTCGGCCCACCAGGGGCCCCAAGAGACCCAGTACTTC	CASSSAHQGPQETQYF
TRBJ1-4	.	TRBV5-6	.	TGTGCCAGCAGCTTAAACCGCCGGTCCGGGAAACTGTTTTTT	CASSLNRRSGKLFF
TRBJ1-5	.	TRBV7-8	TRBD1	TGTGCCAGCAGCCCCCGACAGGGATTGAATCAGCCCCAGCATTTT	CASSPRQGLNQPQHF
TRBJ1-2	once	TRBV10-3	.	TGTGCCATCAGTGGGGGCCGAGCCTATGGCTACACCTTC	CAISGGRAYGYTF
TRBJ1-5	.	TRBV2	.	TGTGCCAGCAGGACCGGGGGGGGAAGAAGCAATCAGCCCCAGCATTTT	CASRTGGGRSNQPQHF
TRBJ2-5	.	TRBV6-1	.	TGTGCCAGCAGTACCCCTGGGGCGGGACCCTCGCGGTACTTC	CASSTPGAGPSRYF
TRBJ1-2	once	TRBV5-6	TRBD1	TGTGCCAGCAGCGGAATTTCAGGGGGCAACTATGGCTACACCTTC	CASSGISGGNYGYTF
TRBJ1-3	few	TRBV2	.	TGTGCCAGCAGTGACCAGGGTATCTCTGGAAACACCATATATTTT	CASSDQGISGNTIYF
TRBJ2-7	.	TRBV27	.	TGTGCCAGCAGTCCTACAGATTTGGGACTCATGAGGGACGAGCAGTACTTC	CASSPTDLGLMRDEQYF
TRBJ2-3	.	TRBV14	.	TGTGCCAGCAGCCGAAGGCACACAGATACGCAGTATTTT	CASSRRHTDTQYF
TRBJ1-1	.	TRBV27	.	TGTGCCAGCAGTGAAGTATTGCGGGGCTGGGGCACTGAAGCTTTCTTT	CASSEVLRGWGTEAFF
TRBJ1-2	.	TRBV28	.	TGTGCTTGTGGGGTTCAGGTTCCAGAAGGCTACACCTTC	CACGVQVPEGYTF
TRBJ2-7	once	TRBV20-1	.	TGCAGTGCTAGGACGGGGGAGCAGTACTTC	CSARTGEQYF
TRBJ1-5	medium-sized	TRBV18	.	TGTGCCAGCTCCCGAGACGCAGGCCTTGGGCAGCCCCAGCATTTT	CASSRDAGLGQPQHF
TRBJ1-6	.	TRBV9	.	TGTGCCAGCAGCGCGGATGTTTCCTATAATTCACCCCTCCACTTT	CASSADVSYNSPLHF
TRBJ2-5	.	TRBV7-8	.	TGTGCCAGCAGCCCTGGGACGCACCAAGAGACCCAGTACTTC	CASSPGTHQETQYF
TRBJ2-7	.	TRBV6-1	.	TGTGCCAGCAGTAAAGGGTACGAGCAGTACTTC	CASSKGYEQYF
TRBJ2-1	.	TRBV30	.	TGTGCCTGGCTGTCGGATGGATGGCAGTTCTTC	CAWLSDGWQFF
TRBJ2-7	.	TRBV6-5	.	TGTGCCAGCAGGCGGAATCCTGGGGTGTCCCACGAGCAGTACTTC	CASRRNPGVSHEQYF
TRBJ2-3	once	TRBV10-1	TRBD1	TGCGCCAGCAGTGCGGGACAGGGGATGGGAACAGATACGCAGTATTTT	CASSAGQGMGTDTQYF
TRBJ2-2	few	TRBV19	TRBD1	TGTGCCAGTAGTGGGGGACAGGGATTCACCGGGGAGCTGTTTTTT	CASSGGQGFTGELFF
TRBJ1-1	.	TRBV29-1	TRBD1	TGCAGCGTTGAATTTTTATCGGGACAGGGCGAAGCTTTCTTT	CSVEFLSGQGEAFF
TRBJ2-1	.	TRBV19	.	TGTGCCAGTAGTAGGGTTGCTGGTGAGCAGTTCTTC	CASSRVAGEQFF
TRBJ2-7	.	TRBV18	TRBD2	TGTGCCAGCTCACCCCAGCGGGAGCTTGAGCAGTACTTC	CASSPQRELEQYF
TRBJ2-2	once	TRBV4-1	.	TGCGCCAGCAGCCAAGTGTTGAGCGGGTTTCCCGGGGAGCTGTTTTTT	CASSQVLSGFPGELFF
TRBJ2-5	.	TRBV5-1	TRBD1	TGCGCCAGCAGCTTCGACAGGGGGCTGCAAGAGACCCAGTACTTC	CASSFDRGLQETQYF
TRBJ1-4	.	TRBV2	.	TGTGCCAGCGGGGGGCGGAATGAAAAACTGTTTTTT	CASGGRNEKLFF